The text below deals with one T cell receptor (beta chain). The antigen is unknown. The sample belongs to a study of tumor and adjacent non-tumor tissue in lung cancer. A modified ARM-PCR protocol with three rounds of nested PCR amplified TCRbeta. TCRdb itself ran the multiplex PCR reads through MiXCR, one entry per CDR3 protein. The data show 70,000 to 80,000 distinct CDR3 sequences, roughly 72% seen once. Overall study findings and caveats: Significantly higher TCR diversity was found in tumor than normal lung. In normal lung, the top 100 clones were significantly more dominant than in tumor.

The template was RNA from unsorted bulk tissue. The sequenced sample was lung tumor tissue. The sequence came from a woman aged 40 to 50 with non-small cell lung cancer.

For the CDR3, the DNA is TGTGCCAGCAGCCGACAGGGGGTAGGGACGAATGAGCAGTTCTTC. Its protein product is CASSRQGVGTNEQFF. The chain couples TRBV7-9 to TRBJ2-1; 9 positions agree with TRBD1. Germline-derived CDR1 and CDR2 are SEHNR and FQNEAQ (reference sequence). Germline trimming cut 5 bases from V and 7 bases from J; bases unmatched to any gene: 9. This CDR3 spans 15 amino acids.